The clone carrying this TCR beta chain was seen a few times. Its specificity is unknown. These data belong to a study of T cell repertoires in cytomegalovirus infection. Study context: Public TCR beta signatures indicated both CMV infection and matching HLA type. Study-level results: Accumulated public TCR beta family frequency recognized individuals carrying CMV together with the relevant HLA. Dominant in the ex vivo response were TCR beta clonotypes restricted by HLA-C and specific for CMV.

TCRdb processed the reads anew with MiXCR; each CDR3 protein has one entry. Of over 100,000 distinct CDR3 sequences listed, about 9.5% are singletons. This clonotype originated in a human donor in good health (CMV status not recorded). Some clones in this sample may be carry-over from other donors' samples. The sequenced sample was PBMCs, sequenced either directly or after in vitro stimulation (not recorded which).

The CDR3 loop is CASSLYPRRPQHF. For the CDR3, the DNA is TGTGCCAGCAGTTTATATCCTCGGCGGCCCCAGCATTTT. The rearrangement uses TRBV27 and TRBJ1-5; D remains unclear. Germline-derived CDR1 and CDR2 are MNHEY and SMNVEV (reference sequence). This CDR3 has 13 amino acids. V was cut by 1 base and J by 9 bases, with 10 bases left in between.